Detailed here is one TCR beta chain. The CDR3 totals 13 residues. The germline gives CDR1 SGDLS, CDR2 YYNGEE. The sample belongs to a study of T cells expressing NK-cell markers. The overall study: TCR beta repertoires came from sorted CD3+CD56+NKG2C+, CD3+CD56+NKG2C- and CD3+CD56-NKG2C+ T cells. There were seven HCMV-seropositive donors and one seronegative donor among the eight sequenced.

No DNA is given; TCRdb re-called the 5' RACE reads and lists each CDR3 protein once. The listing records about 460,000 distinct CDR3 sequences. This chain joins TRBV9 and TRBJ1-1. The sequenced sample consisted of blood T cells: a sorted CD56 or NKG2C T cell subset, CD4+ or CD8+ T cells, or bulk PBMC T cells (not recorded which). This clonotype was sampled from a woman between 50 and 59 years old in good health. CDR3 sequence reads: CASSVVGETEAFF.